This note documents a single T cell receptor beta chain sequence. Its cognate antigen is unknown. No infections or other immune events were documented during collection. TCRdb's copy holds only in-frame clones and misses some; the assay was immunoSEQ multiplex PCR. Of fewer than 110,000 clones listed, roughly nine tenths are singletons. These data originate in a study of identifying expanded T cells in peripheral blood. Study findings and constraints: Differentially abundant clones: approximately 1.3 between replicates, 16.4 at roughly 13 days, approximately 18 at four. Variance in clone template counts between approximately two-week samples significantly increased with total template count across all healthy donors.

Germline CDR1 and CDR2: SGHRS and YFSETQ. Losses at the gene ends were 4 bases for V and 6 bases for J; bases not matched to a gene: 3. The CDR3 is made up of 13 amino acids. Sequencing was done on a sample of blood. V and J are TRBV5-1 and TRBJ2-3, with 9 bases identical to TRBD1. The receptor was derived from a person between 18 and 70 years old in good health. CDR3 coding DNA: TGCGCCAGCAGCCCTGGGACAGGGGATACGCAGTATTTT. Protein sequence: CASSPGTGDTQYF.